The 15 T cell receptor beta chains given below trace back to one sample, sequenced in a study of beta chain features in type 1 diabetes. Findings and limits, study-wide: Type 1 diabetes patients had TCRB CDR3s that were shorter (moderately but significantly so) in all four CD4+ subsets.

Isolated RNA was reverse transcribed in full, so expressed TCRB transcripts were sequenced. Only in-frame clones appear in the TCRdb table, and some are missing; sequencing was by immunoSEQ multiplex PCR. This table holds over 200,000 clones, approximately 10% found once. The antigens for these receptors are not known. The sequenced sample was naive CD4+ T cells from blood. The receptors were sampled from a man aged 25 to 40 with type 1 diabetes.

The gene calls are TRBV7-8 and TRBJ1-2; D not resolved. Germline loops: CDR1 SGHVS, CDR2 FQNEAQ. V lost 2 bases and J lost 9, with 19 bases in between. The CDR3 spans 15 residues. CDR3 sequence (DNA): TGTGCCAGCAGCTTATCGGGGAGCCTCCTCACCAGCTACACCTTC. It is translated as CASSLSGSLLTSYTF.

This clone was recorded a few times. This chain connects TRBV7-8 to TRBJ2-3; D gene uncertain. The V gene lost 3 bases and the J gene lost 1 base, with 5 bases spanning the gap. CDR1 is SGHVS and CDR2 is FQNEAQ in the germline V gene. This CDR3 is 13 amino acids long. The CDR3 DNA is TGTGCCAGCAGCTTCCTCCGCACAGATACGCAGTATTTT. Protein: CASSFLRTDTQYF.

This chain links TRBV7-3 with TRBJ2-1, with D maybe TRBD2 (5 bases). The germline V gene has CDR1 SGHTA and CDR2 FQGTGA. V was clipped by 1 base and J by 0 bases, with 10 bases between them. This CDR3 region has 16 residues. The CDR3 spells CASSLRTGSSYNEQFF. For the CDR3, the DNA is TGTGCCAGCAGCTTAAGAACGGGGAGCTCCTACAATGAGCAGTTCTTC.

This clone was counted only a few times. This chain uses TRBV9 with TRBJ2-1; 8 nucleotides line up with TRBD1. The length of the CDR3 is 13 residues. Germline CDR1 is SGDLS and CDR2 is YYNGEE. Germline trimming cut 3 bases from V and 14 bases from J; bases unmatched to any gene: 10. The CDR3 loop reads CASSAIGTGDKFF. In DNA form, the CDR3 reads TGTGCCAGCAGCGCTATTGGGACAGGTGATAAGTTCTTC.

This clone came up a few times. This chain joins TRBV29-1 and TRBJ2-1, with D possibly matching TRBD1 (5 bases). Trimming took off 1 base at V and 2 bases at J, with 9 bases between the two ends. Germline lookup yields CDR1 SQVTM and CDR2 ANQGSEA. This CDR3 region has 14 residues. CDR3 residues: CSVEVGRTYNEQFF. For the CDR3, the DNA is TGCAGCGTTGAAGTGGGGCGCACCTACAATGAGCAGTTCTTC.

This clone has a handful of counts. The gene calls are TRBV10-3 and TRBJ2-3; the match to TRBD2 covers 9 bases. V shed 6 bases, J shed 0 bases, and the junction held 4 bases outside the gene matches. The length of the CDR3 is 15 residues. The germline gives CDR1 ENHRY, CDR2 SYGVKD. For the CDR3, the DNA is TGTGCCATCAGGGTAGCGGGGGCCAGCACAGATACGCAGTATTTT. Its protein product is CAIRVAGASTDTQYF.

The DNA of the CDR3 is TGTGCCAGCTCACTGTATCTACAGGGGGATTCAGATACGCAGTATTTT. Encoded protein: CASSLYLQGDSDTQYF. This chain connects TRBV18 to TRBJ2-3; 8 bases line up with TRBD1. With V trimmed by 4 bases and J by 4 bases, 10 bases remained unmatched. The CDR3 contains 16 residues. Germline CDR1 KGHSH, CDR2 LQKENI.

Only a few counts were recorded for this clone. J is TRBJ1-1 and V is TRBV29-1; perhaps TRBD1 as D (6 bases). The V gene lost 7 bases and the J gene lost 3 bases, with 15 bases spanning the gap. This CDR3 region has 13 residues. Germline CDR1 is SQVTM and CDR2 is ANQGSEA. The CDR3 protein is CSAGGRRDTEAFF. The CDR3 coding sequence is TGCAGCGCGGGGGGGCGCAGGGACACTGAAGCTTTCTTT.

This chain connects TRBV7-3 to TRBJ1-5, with D uncertain. V was shortened by 2 bases and J by 4 bases, with 6 bases between the two germline ends. CDR1 is SGHTA, CDR2 FQGTGA, per germline. This CDR3 has 13 residues. The CDR3 reads CASSLEANQPQHF. CDR3 sequence (DNA): TGTGCCAGCAGCTTAGAGGCAAATCAGCCCCAGCATTTT.

V and J are TRBV9 and TRBJ2-1; D unresolved. V lost 2 bases and J 0 bases, leaving 9 bases between the germline ends. Germline V gene data show CDR1 as SGDLS and CDR2 as YYNGEE. The CDR3 has 15 residues. This CDR3 is CASSVSPSSYNEQFF. The CDR3 region has the DNA TGTGCCAGCAGCGTTAGCCCGAGCTCCTACAATGAGCAGTTCTTC.

This clone was counted only a few times. The V and J genes are TRBV19 and TRBJ1-1; D unresolved. V was shortened by 6 bases and J by 5 bases, with 16 bases between the two germline ends. The CDR3 loop spans 14 amino acids. Per germline, CDR1 LNHDA and CDR2 SQIVND (reference sequence). CDR3 DNA: TGTGCCAGTAGCCTCGTGACGGGAAGGACTGAAGCTTTCTTT. Amino acids: CASSLVTGRTEAFF.

In its sample, this clone was seen a few times. The CDR3 spells CASSSEADTQYF. The CDR3 DNA reads TGTGCCAGCAGTTCGGAGGCAGATACGCAGTATTTT. The chain is built from TRBV2 and TRBJ2-3, with D maybe TRBD2 (5 bases). Germline V gene lookup returns CDR1 SNHLY and CDR2 FYNNEI. The V end lost 5 bases, the J end lost 4 bases, and 7 bases lay between the germline ends. This CDR3 region has 12 residues.

This clone was observed a few times. This chain links TRBV19 with TRBJ2-4, with 10 bases lining up with TRBD1. The CDR3 is 14 amino acids. Per the germline V gene, CDR1 is LNHDA and CDR2 is SQIVND (reference sequence). J lost 6 bases, V lost 10 bases, and 9 bases had no gene match. The CDR3 coding sequence is TGTGCCACCGAGGACAGGGGGGGGTTAAACATTCAGTACTTC. This codes for CATEDRGGLNIQYF.

This clone was counted a single time. The rearrangement links TRBV27 to TRBJ2-7; 8 bases match TRBD1. The CDR3 runs 13 residues. CDR1 is MNHEY and CDR2 is SMNVEV in the germline V gene (reference sequence). The trim removed 6 bases at V and 4 bases at J, leaving 5 bases unmatched. CDR3 nucleotides: TGTGCCAGCAGGCCCCAGGGGGCTTACGAGCAGTACTTC. Translation gives CASRPQGAYEQYF.

This clone was detected a few times. This sequence joins TRBV14 and TRBJ2-1; D is unresolved. This CDR3 has 13 amino acids. Germline-derived CDR1 and CDR2 are SGHDN and FVKESK. Deletions cut 0 bases from V and 6 bases from J, with 6 bases between. The CDR3: CASSQDRFNEQFF. DNA for the CDR3: TGTGCCAGCAGCCAAGATAGATTCAATGAGCAGTTCTTC.